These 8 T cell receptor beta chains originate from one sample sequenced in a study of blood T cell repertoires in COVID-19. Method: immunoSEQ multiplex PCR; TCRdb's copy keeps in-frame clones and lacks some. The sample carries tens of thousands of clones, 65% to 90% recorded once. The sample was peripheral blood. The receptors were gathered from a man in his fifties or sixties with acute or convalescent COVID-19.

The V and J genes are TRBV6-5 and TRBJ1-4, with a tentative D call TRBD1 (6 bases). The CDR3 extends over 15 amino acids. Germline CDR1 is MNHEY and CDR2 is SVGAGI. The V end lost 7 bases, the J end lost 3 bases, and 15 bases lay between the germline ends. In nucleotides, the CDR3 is TGTGCCAGCACCCACAGGGACGGGGCTAATGAAAAACTGTTTTTT. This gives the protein CASTHRDGANEKLFF.

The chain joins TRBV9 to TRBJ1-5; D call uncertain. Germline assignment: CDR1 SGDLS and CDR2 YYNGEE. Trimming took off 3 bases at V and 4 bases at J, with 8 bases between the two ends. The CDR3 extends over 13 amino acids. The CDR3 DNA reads TGTGCCAGCAGCGGGGGAGGGAATCAGCCCCAGCATTTT. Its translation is CASSGGGNQPQHF.

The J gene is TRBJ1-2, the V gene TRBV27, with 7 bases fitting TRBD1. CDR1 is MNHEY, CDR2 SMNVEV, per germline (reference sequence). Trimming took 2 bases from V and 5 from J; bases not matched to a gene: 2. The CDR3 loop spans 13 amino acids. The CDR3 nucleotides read TGTGCCAGCAGTTTAACAGGGGTTTATGGCTACACCTTC. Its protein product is CASSLTGVYGYTF.

The CDR3 sequence is CASSRDKSSYNEQFF. CDR3 sequence (DNA): TGCGCCAGCAGCCGGGACAAGAGCTCCTACAATGAGCAGTTCTTC. This rearrangement joins TRBV10-2 to TRBJ2-1, with D possibly being TRBD1 (6 bases). The CDR3 has 15 residues. Germline CDR1 WSHSY, CDR2 SAAADI. V lost 6 bases and J 0 bases, leaving 12 bases between the germline ends.

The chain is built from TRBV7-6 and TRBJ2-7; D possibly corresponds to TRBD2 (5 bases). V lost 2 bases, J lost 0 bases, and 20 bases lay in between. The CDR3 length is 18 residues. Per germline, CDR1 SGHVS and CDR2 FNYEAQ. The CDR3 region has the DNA TGTGCCAGCAGCTTAAGGTTCGAGTACAGCGGTAGCTCCTACGAGCAGTACTTC. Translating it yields CASSLRFEYSGSSYEQYF. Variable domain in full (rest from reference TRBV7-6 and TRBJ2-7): GAGVSQSPRYKVTKRGQDVALRCDPISGHVSLYWYRQALGQGPEFLTYFNYEAQQDKSGLPNDRFSAERPEGSISTLTIQRTEQRDSAMYRCASSLRFEYSGSSYEQYFGPGTRLTVT.

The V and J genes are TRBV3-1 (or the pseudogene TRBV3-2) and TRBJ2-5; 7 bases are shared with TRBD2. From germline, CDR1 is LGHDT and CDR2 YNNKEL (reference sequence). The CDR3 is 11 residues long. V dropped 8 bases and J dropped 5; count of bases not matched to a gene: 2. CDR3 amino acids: CASAGAETQYF. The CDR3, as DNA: TGTGCCAGCGCGGGAGCGGAGACCCAGTACTTC.

Written as DNA, the CDR3 is TGTGCCAGCAGCCGAGGACAGACCTACGAGCAGTACTTC. Protein: CASSRGQTYEQYF. The genes are TRBV5-5 and TRBJ2-7; the D gene is possibly TRBD1 (6 bases). Germline V gene data show CDR1 as SGHKS and CDR2 as YYEKEE (reference sequence). The V and J ends lost 4 bases and 2 bases respectively, with 10 bases between them. This CDR3 is built from 13 residues.

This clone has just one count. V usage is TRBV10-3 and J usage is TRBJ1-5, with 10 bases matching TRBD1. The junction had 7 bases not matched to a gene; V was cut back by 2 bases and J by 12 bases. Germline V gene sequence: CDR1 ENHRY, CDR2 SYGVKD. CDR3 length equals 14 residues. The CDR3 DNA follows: TGTGCCATCAGTGAGGGGACAGGGGAGACTGTCCAGCATTTT. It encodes CAISEGTGETVQHF.